This TCR beta chain appears in the sequencing data of a study of monozygotic twins with cystic fibrosis. Across the whole study: Libraries were built from roughly 3 micrograms of fragmented DNA using roughly 15 PCR cycles.

The CDR3 has 19 amino acids. Per germline, CDR1 SGHNT and CDR2 YENEEA. Trimming cost V 4 bases and J 1 base; bases outside gene matches: 14. Clones were sequenced by immunoSEQ multiplex PCR, and TCRdb holds only the in-frame ones, with some missing. The sample has about 5,000 clones, approximately 96% seen once. Comments on this clone: What it binds is unknown.

General study findings and limits: Monozygotic CF twins shared more identical nucleotide clonotypes than unrelated patients.

The sequence came from a boy between 2 and 10 years old with cystic fibrosis. The sample comprised blood. The chain recombines TRBV11-3 with TRBJ2-2, with TRBD2 identical over 8 bases. The CDR3 spells CASSSGVRAGAENTGELFF. The CDR3 region has the DNA TGTGCCAGCAGCTCTGGTGTCAGAGCGGGGGCCGAGAACACCGGGGAGCTGTTTTTT.